Below, one T cell receptor beta chain is given with its context. This entry belongs to a study of blood T cell repertoires in COVID-19. Sequenced by immunoSEQ multiplex PCR; TCRdb stores in-frame clones only, minus some. This table has 250,000 to 300,000 clones, over 85% appearing once. The CDR3 sequence is 16 residues long. Losses at the gene ends were 3 bases for V and 4 bases for J; bases not matched to a gene: 8. Per germline, CDR1 MDHEN and CDR2 SYDVKM. The sequenced sample consisted of PBMCs or T cells enriched from blood (not recorded which). The receptor comes from a woman in her sixties or seventies who had recovered from COVID-19. V is TRBV28 and J is TRBJ1-5; 8 nucleotides line up with TRBD1. The CDR3 DNA reads TGTGCCAGCAGTTTTCCCCACAGGGGGGGGAATCAGCCCCAGCATTTT. Its protein product is CASSFPHRGGNQPQHF.